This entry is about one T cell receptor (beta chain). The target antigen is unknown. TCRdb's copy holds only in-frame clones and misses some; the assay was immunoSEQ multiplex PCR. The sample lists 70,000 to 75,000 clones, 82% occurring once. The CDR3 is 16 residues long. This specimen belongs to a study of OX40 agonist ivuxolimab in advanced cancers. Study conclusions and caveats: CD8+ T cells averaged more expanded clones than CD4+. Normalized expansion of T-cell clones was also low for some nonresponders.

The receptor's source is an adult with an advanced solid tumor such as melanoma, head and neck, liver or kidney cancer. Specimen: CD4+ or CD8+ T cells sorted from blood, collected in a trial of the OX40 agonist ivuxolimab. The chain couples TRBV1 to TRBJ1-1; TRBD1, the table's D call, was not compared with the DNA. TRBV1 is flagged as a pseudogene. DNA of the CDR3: TGCACCAGCAGCCAAGATACCCTACAGGTGAACACTGAAGCTTTCTTT. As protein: CTSSQDTLQVNTEAFF.